The 18 T cell receptor beta chains presented below share a single source sample, sequenced in a study of blood T cell repertoires in COVID-19. The data were produced by immunoSEQ multiplex PCR, yet TCRdb's version contains in-frame clones alone and is incomplete. In the table there are fewer than 500,000 clones, roughly 86% of which are singletons. The sequenced material came from PBMCs or T cells enriched from blood (not recorded which). The receptors here all came from a man aged 25-45 years who had recovered from COVID-19.

This chain links TRBV7-9 with TRBJ1-1; D is ambiguous. With 2 bases removed from V and 1 base from J, the gap between germline ends came to 11 bases. CDR1 is SEHNR and CDR2 is FQNEAQ in the germline V gene (reference sequence). This CDR3 has 15 residues. The CDR3 here is CASSLSGRRNTEAFF. CDR3 nucleotide sequence: TGTGCCAGCAGCTTAAGTGGGAGACGGAACACTGAAGCTTTCTTT. Variable domain in full (rest from reference TRBV7-9 and TRBJ1-1): DTGVSQNPRHKITKRGQNVTFRCDPISEHNRLYWYRQTLGQGPEFLTYFQNEAQLEKSRLLSDRFSAERPKGSFSTLEIQRTEQGDSAMYLCASSLSGRRNTEAFFGQGTRLTVV.

This chain uses TRBV12-3 or TRBV12-4 with TRBJ2-5, with D tentatively TRBD2 (6 bases). The CDR3 sequence is 13 residues long. The V end was cut by 3 bases, the J end by 4 bases, with 9 bases between. The CDR3 DNA reads TGTGCCAGCAGTTTCGGGAGCCGAGAGACCCAGTACTTC. Protein: CASSFGSRETQYF.

The chain links TRBV5-4 to TRBJ2-7; TRBD1 agrees at 7 bases. Per the germline V gene, CDR1 is SGHNT and CDR2 is YYREEE (reference sequence). Trimming removed 3 bases from V and 2 bases from J; junction bases left unmatched: 8. This CDR3 has 15 residues. Here the CDR3 DNA reads TGTGCCAGCAGCTCCGGGACAGTTACTACCTACGAGCAGTACTTC. The encoded protein is CASSSGTVTTYEQYF. Combining the CDR3 with reference TRBV5-4 and TRBJ2-7 gives the whole variable domain ETGVTQSPTHLIKTRGQQVTLRCSSQSGHNTVSWYQQALGQGPQFIFQYYREEENGRGNFPPRFSGLQFPNYSSELNVNALELDDSALYLCASSSGTVTTYEQYFGPGTRLTVT.

This clone was seen only a few times. The chain recombines TRBV19 with TRBJ2-1; unclear D gene. V was trimmed by 5 bases and J by 4 bases, leaving 9 bases between them. CDR3 size: 13 residues. The V gene's germline CDR1 is LNHDA and CDR2 SQIVND (reference sequence). CDR3 loop: CASSVADYNEQFF. Here the CDR3 DNA reads TGTGCCAGTAGTGTCGCGGATTACAATGAGCAGTTCTTC.

J is TRBJ2-7 and V is TRBV10-3, with a tentative D call TRBD2 (6 bases). CDR1 is ENHRY and CDR2 is SYGVKD in the germline V gene. Trimming removed 0 bases from V and 0 bases from J, with 12 bases in between. The length of the CDR3 is 16 residues. CDR3 nucleotide sequence: TGTGCCATCAGTGAGTCGGAGACTAGGAACTCCTACGAGCAGTACTTC. Translated, it gives CAISESETRNSYEQYF.

The chain couples TRBV7-9 to TRBJ2-3; 10 nucleotides line up with TRBD2. With 1 base clipped from V and 2 bases from J, the junction kept 3 bases outside the gene matches. The CDR3 contains 16 residues. Germline CDR1 SEHNR, CDR2 FQNEAQ (reference sequence). The CDR3 bases are TGTGCCAGCAGCTTAGTAGCGGGGGGAGACACAGATACGCAGTATTTT. Its translation: CASSLVAGGDTDTQYF.

The CDR3 region has the DNA TGTGCCAGCAGTGAATCAGGTTTGGGTAACTATGGCTACACCTTC. Protein: CASSESGLGNYGYTF. The rearrangement links TRBV6-1 to TRBJ1-2; no clear D. CDR3 length: 15 residues. V lost 2 bases to trimming and J lost 1 base, with 11 bases between them. The germline V gene has CDR1 MNHNS and CDR2 SASEGT.

The chain employs TRBV5-1 and TRBJ1-3; 7 bases are shared with TRBD1. The CDR3 loop spans 16 amino acids. The V segment lost 3 bases and the J segment 0 bases; nucleotides outside the gene matches: 6. Per the germline V gene, CDR1 is SGHRS and CDR2 is YFSETQ. CDR3 sequence (DNA): TGCGCCAGCAGCTGGGAAAACAGGGGCTCTGGAAACACCATATATTTT. Its protein is CASSWENRGSGNTIYF.

The chain links TRBV9 to TRBJ2-2; D remains unclear. Trimming left V 4 bases short and J 2 bases short, with 12 bases between. Germline values: CDR1 SGDLS, CDR2 YYNGEE. This CDR3 has 15 residues. The CDR3 sequence is CASSSPRVNTGELFF. CDR3 sequence (DNA): TGTGCCAGCAGCTCTCCGCGTGTAAACACCGGGGAGCTGTTTTTT. Full variable domain (rest looked up from reference TRBV9 and TRBJ2-2): DSGVTQTPKHLITATGQRVTLRCSPRSGDLSVYWYQQSLDQGLQFLIQYYNGEERAKGNILERFSAQQFPDLHSELNLSSLELGDSALYFCASSSPRVNTGELFFGEGSRLTVL.

The V and J genes are TRBV5-1 and TRBJ1-2, with 9 bases fitting TRBD1. The CDR3 consists of 17 residues. CDR1 and CDR2 from the germline V gene are SGHRS and YFSETQ. V dropped 1 base and J dropped 7; count of bases not matched to a gene: 14. The CDR3 is CASSLPRGTGRGGGYTF. CDR3 DNA sequence: TGCGCCAGCAGCTTGCCTCGGGGGACAGGGCGAGGGGGTGGCTACACCTTC. Looking up the rest from reference TRBV5-1 and TRBJ1-2 gives the full variable domain: KAGVTQTPRYLIKTRGQQVTLSCSPISGHRSVSWYQQTPGQGLQFLFEYFSETQRNKGNFPGRFSGRQFSNSRSEMNVSTLELGDSALYLCASSLPRGTGRGGGYTFGSGTRLTVV.

The V gene is TRBV30, the J gene TRBJ2-3, with a weak D call TRBD2 (5 bases). This CDR3 comprises 13 residues. Germline V CDR1 and CDR2: GTSNPN, SVGIG (reference sequence). Trimming pared 5 bases from V and 2 bases from J, leaving 11 bases between. CDR3 coding DNA: TGTGCCTGGGGTTCCGGGAACACAGATACGCAGTATTTT. Translated: CAWGSGNTDTQYF.

The chain links TRBV6-5 to TRBJ1-3, with D tentatively TRBD1 (5 bases). V was trimmed by 6 bases and J by 0 bases, leaving 12 bases between them. Looked up from germline, CDR1 is MNHEY and CDR2 is SVGAGI. The CDR3 runs to 15 residues. CDR3 nucleotide sequence: TGTGCCAGCAGACCTGACAGAACCTCTGGAAACACCATATATTTT. It is translated as CASRPDRTSGNTIYF.

The CDR3 protein is CASSLPPSLAGKETQYF. Here the CDR3 DNA reads TGTGCCAGCAGCTTGCCCCCCTCTCTAGCGGGGAAAGAGACCCAGTACTTC. V gene TRBV5-5 combines with J gene TRBJ2-5; TRBD2 aligns across 9 bases. Trimming took 1 base from V and 3 from J; bases not matched to a gene: 10. The CDR3 is 17 residues long. Germline V CDR1 and CDR2: SGHKS, YYEKEE (reference sequence).

CDR3 amino acids: CASSLVESGTQYF. CDR3 in DNA: TGTGCCAGCAGTTTGGTTGAGTCGGGGACCCAGTACTTC. The chain carries TRBV12-3 or TRBV12-4 and TRBJ2-5, with unresolved D. CDR3 size: 13 residues. Trimming took off 3 bases at V and 7 bases at J, with 12 bases between the two ends.

The CDR3 nucleotides read TGTGCCAGCAGTCAAAGGACTAGCGGGGACGAGCAGTACTTC. It codes for CASSQRTSGDEQYF. The J gene is TRBJ2-7, the V gene TRBV6-5; 12 bases agree with TRBD2. V was pared by 5 bases and J by 5 bases, with 4 bases of the junction left unmatched. CDR1 and CDR2 from the germline V gene are MNHEY and SVGAGI. The length of the CDR3 is 14 residues.

Remarks on this clone: This specimen includes other DNA sequences encoding the same CDR3. This sequence joins TRBV10-1 and TRBJ2-5; a weak D match, TRBD1 (7 bases). Trimming left V 0 bases short and J 2 bases short, with 13 bases between. The CDR3 has 16 amino acids. The germline gives CDR1 WNHNN, CDR2 SYGVQD (reference sequence). This CDR3 reads CASSESSGGPQETQYF. CDR3 coding DNA: TGCGCCAGCAGTGAGTCTTCAGGGGGGCCTCAAGAGACCCAGTACTTC.

The rearrangement uses TRBV7-6 and TRBJ2-5; 10 nucleotides match TRBD1. The CDR3 spans 13 residues. Germline V gene lookup returns CDR1 SGHVS and CDR2 FNYEAQ. The trim removed 5 bases at V and 4 bases at J, leaving 1 base unmatched. For the CDR3, the DNA is TGTGCCAGCAGCCGGGACAGGGGAGAGACCCAGTACTTC. This gives the protein CASSRDRGETQYF.

The J gene is TRBJ2-2, the V gene TRBV15; TRBD2 might be the D (6 bases). Germline CDR1 and CDR2: LNHNV and YYDKDF (reference sequence). There are 15 residues in the CDR3. Trimming took off 9 bases at V and 5 bases at J, with 19 bases between the two ends. The CDR3 DNA reads as TGTGCCACTGCCGGGGGATCAACCCAGACCGGGGAGCTGTTTTTT. Its protein product is CATAGGSTQTGELFF.